This TCR beta chain was found in a study of cytomegalovirus exposure and HLA in healthy donors. The PCR made use of 60 Vbeta and 13 Jbeta primers. The repertoire was sequenced with immunoSEQ multiplex PCR; TCRdb's copy has only in-frame clones and lacks some. This sample yields 110,000 or so clones, of which around 70% are seen a single time; more than 3.5% belongs to the top ten. V shed 6 bases and J shed 5 bases, with 19 bases lying between them. The CDR3 is 15 residues long. Germline V gene data show CDR1 as MNHNS and CDR2 as SASEGT. Specimen: PBMCs. This TCR was recovered from a woman aged 40 to 50 in good health and CMV-seropositive. The chain joins TRBV6-1 to TRBJ2-5, with D maybe TRBD2 (5 bases). CDR3 protein: CASRSRALGEETQYF. The CDR3 bases are TGTGCCAGCAGGAGCCGGGCACTCGGGGAGGAGACCCAGTACTTC.